This T cell receptor beta chain was recorded in a study of blood T cell repertoires in COVID-19. The CDR3 length is 15 residues. The germline gives CDR1 DFQATT, CDR2 SNEGSKA (reference sequence). Deletions cut 3 bases from V and 2 bases from J, with 14 bases between. The repertoire was sequenced with immunoSEQ multiplex PCR; TCRdb's copy has only in-frame clones and lacks some. The table has about 300,000 clones, about 88% seen once. Sequenced: peripheral blood. This receptor was obtained from a man aged 65 to 79 with acute or convalescent COVID-19. The rearrangement uses TRBV20-1 and TRBJ2-4, with D tentatively TRBD2 (6 bases). CDR3 in DNA: TGCAGTGCTAGTAACCCCGGGGGAACCAAAAACATTCAGTACTTC. It is translated as CSASNPGGTKNIQYF.